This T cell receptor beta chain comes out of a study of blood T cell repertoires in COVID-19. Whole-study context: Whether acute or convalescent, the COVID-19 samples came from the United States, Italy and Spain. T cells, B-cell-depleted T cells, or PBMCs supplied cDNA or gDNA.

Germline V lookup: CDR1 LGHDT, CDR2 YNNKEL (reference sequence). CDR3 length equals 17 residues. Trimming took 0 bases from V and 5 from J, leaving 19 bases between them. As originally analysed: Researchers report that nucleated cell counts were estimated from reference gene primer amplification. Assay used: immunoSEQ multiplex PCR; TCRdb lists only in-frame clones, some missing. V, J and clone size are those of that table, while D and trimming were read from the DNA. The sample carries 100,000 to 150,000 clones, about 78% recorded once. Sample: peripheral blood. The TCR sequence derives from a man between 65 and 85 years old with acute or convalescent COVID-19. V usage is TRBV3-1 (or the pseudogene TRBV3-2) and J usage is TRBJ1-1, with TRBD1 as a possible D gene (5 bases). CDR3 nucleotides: TGTGCCAGCAGCCAAGATTTAGGAAAGGCCCCAGGGACTGAAGCTTTCTTT. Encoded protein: CASSQDLGKAPGTEAFF.